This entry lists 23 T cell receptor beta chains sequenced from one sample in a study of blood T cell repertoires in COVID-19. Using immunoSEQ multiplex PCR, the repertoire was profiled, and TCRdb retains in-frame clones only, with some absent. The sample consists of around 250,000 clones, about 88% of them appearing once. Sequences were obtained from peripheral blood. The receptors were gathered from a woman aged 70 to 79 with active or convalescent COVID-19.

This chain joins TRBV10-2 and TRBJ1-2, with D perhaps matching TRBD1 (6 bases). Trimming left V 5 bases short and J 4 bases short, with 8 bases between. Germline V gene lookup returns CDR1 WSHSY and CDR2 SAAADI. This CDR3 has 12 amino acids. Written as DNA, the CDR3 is TGCGCCAGCAGTAGGGACACCTATGGCTACACCTTC. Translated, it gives CASSRDTYGYTF.

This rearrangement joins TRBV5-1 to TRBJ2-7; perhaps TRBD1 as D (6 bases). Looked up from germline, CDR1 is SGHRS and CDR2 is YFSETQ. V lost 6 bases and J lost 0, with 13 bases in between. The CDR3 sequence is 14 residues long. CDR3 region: CASTPGHLSYEQYF. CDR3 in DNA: TGCGCCAGCACCCCGGGACATCTCTCCTACGAGCAGTACTTC.

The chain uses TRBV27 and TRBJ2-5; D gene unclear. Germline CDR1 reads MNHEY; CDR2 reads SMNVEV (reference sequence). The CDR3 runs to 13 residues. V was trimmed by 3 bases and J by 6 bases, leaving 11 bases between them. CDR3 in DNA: TGTGCCAGCAGTTTTGGCGGCACCCAGACCCAGTACTTC. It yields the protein CASSFGGTQTQYF.

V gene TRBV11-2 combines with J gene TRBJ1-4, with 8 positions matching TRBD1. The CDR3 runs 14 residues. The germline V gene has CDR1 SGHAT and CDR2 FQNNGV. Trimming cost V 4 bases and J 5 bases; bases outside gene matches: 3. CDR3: CASSSQGGNEKLFF. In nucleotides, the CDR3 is TGTGCCAGCAGCTCACAGGGGGGGAATGAAAAACTGTTTTTT.

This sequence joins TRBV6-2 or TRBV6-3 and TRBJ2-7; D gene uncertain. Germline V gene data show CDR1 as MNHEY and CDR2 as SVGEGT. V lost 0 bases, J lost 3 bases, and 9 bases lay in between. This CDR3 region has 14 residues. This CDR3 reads CASSYSRQLYEQYF. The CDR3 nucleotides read TGTGCCAGCAGTTACTCGAGACAACTCTACGAGCAGTACTTC.

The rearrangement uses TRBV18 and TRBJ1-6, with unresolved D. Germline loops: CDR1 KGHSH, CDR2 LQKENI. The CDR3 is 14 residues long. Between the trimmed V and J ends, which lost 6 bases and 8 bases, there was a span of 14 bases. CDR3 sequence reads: CASSADGGHSPLHF. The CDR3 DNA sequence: TGTGCCAGCTCCGCGGACGGAGGGCATTCACCCCTCCACTTT. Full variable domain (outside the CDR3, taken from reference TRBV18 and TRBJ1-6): NAGVMQNPRHLVRRRGQEARLRCSPMKGHSHVYWYRQLPEEGLKFMVYLQKENIIDESGMPKERFSAEFPKEGPSILRIQQVVRGDSAAYFCASSADGGHSPLHFGNGTRLTVT.

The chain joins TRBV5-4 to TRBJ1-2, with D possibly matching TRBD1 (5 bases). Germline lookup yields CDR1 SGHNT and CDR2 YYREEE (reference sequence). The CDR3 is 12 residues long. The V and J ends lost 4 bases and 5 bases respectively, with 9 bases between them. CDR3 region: CASSGAEYGYTF. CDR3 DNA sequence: TGTGCCAGCAGCGGGGCGGAATATGGCTACACCTTC. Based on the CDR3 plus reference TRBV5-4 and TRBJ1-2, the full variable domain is ETGVTQSPTHLIKTRGQQVTLRCSSQSGHNTVSWYQQALGQGPQFIFQYYREEENGRGNFPPRFSGLQFPNYSSELNVNALELDDSALYLCASSGAEYGYTFGSGTRLTVV.

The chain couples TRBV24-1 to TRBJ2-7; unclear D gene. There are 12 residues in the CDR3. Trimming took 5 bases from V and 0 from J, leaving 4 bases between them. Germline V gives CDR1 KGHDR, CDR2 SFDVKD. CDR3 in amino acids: CATSGGSYEQYF. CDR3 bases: TGTGCCACCAGTGGCGGCTCCTACGAGCAGTACTTC.

CDR3 nucleotides: TGTGCCAGCAGTTACTCAAGGGGGCATGGCTACACCTTC. Protein product: CASSYSRGHGYTF. The chain links TRBV6-2 or TRBV6-3 to TRBJ1-2, with 7 nucleotides matching TRBD1. This CDR3 has 13 residues. Germline trimming cut 0 bases from V and 6 bases from J; bases unmatched to any gene: 1. Germline V CDR1 and CDR2: MNHEY, SVGEGT.

CDR3 sequence reads: CASSEAGTGETQYF. The CDR3 DNA sequence: TGTGCCAGCAGCGAGGCCGGGACAGGGGAGACCCAGTACTTC. The V call is TRBV9, the J call TRBJ2-5; 9 bases align to TRBD1. The CDR3 is 14 residues long. Germline V gene data show CDR1 as SGDLS and CDR2 as YYNGEE. The ends lost 3 bases at V and 5 bases at J; junction bases unmatched: 5.

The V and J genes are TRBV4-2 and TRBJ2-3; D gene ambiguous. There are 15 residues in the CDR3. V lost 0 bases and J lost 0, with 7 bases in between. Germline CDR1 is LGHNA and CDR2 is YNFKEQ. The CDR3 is CASSQDVTSTDTQYF. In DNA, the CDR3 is TGTGCCAGCAGCCAAGATGTCACTAGCACAGATACGCAGTATTTT.

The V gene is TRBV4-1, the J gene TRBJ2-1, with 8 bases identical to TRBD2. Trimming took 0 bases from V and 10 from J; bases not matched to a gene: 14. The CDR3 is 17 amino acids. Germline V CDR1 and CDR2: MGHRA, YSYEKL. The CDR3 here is CASSQDPLGGGPIEQFF. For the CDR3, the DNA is TGCGCCAGCAGCCAAGATCCCCTTGGCGGGGGGCCCATCGAGCAGTTCTTC.

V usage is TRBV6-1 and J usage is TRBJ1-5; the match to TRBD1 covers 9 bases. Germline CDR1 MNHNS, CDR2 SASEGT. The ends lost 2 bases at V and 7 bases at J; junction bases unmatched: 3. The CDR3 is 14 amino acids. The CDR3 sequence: CASSETGGQQPQHF. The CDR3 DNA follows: TGTGCCAGCAGTGAAACAGGGGGCCAGCAGCCCCAGCATTTT.

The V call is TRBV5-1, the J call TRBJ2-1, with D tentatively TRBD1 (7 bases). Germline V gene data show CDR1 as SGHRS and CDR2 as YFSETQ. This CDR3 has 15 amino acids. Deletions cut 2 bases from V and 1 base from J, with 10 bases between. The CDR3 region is CASSFAGGSYNEQFF. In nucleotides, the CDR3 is TGCGCCAGCAGCTTCGCAGGGGGGTCCTACAATGAGCAGTTCTTC.

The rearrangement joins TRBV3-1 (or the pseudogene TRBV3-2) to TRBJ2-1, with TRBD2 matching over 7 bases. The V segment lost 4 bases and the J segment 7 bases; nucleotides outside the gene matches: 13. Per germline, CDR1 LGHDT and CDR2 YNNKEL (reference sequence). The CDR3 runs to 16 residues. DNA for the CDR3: TGTGCCAGCAGCCGCTGCTCGCGGGGGAATGGGAATGAGCAGTTCTTC. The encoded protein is CASSRCSRGNGNEQFF.

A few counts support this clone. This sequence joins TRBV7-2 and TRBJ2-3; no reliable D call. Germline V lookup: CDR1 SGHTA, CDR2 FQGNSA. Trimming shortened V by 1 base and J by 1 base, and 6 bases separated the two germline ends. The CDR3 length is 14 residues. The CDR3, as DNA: TGTGCCAGCAGCTTAGACTCCGGCACAGATACGCAGTATTTT. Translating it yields CASSLDSGTDTQYF.

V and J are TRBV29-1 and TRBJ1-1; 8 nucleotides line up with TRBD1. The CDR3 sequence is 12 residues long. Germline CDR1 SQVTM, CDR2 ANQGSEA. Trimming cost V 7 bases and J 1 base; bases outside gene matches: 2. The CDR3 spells CSAGQGNTEAFF. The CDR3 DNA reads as TGCAGCGCTGGACAGGGGAACACTGAAGCTTTCTTT.

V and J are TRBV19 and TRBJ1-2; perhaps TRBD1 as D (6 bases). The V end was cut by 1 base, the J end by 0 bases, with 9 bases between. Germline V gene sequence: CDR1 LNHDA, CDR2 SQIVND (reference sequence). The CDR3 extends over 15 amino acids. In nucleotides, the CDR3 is TGTGCCAGTAGTATAGCCAGGGGTCCTAACTATGGCTACACCTTC. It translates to CASSIARGPNYGYTF.

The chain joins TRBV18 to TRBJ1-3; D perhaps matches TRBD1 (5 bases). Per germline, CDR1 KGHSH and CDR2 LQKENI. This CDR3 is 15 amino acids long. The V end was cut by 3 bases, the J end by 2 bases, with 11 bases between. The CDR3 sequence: CASSPTGGPGNTIYF. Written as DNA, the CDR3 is TGTGCCAGCTCACCGACGGGGGGACCTGGAAACACCATATATTTT.

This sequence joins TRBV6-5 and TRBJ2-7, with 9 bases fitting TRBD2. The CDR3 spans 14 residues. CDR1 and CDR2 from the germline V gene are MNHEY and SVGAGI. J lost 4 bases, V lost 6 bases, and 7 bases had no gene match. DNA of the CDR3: TGTGCCAGCAGGGGTCTAGCGGGGACTTACGAGCAGTACTTC. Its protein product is CASRGLAGTYEQYF.

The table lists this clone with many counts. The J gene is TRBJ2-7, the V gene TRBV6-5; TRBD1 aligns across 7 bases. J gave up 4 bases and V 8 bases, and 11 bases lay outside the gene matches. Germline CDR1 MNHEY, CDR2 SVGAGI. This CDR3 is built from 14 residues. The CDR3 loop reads CASGPTGSIYEQYF. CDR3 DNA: TGTGCCAGCGGCCCGACAGGGTCGATTTACGAGCAGTACTTC.

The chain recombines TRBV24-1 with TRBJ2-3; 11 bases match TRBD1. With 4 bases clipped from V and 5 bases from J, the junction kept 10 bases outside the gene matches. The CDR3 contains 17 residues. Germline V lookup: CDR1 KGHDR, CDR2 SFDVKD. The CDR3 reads CATSDLGTGGLIDTQYF. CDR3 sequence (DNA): TGTGCCACCAGTGACTTAGGGACAGGGGGGTTGATAGATACGCAGTATTTT.

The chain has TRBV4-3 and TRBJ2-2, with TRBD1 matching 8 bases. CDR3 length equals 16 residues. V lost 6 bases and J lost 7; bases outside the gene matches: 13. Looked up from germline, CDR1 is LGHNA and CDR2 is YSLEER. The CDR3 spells CASRGDRGLTGGELFF. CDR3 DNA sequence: TGCGCCAGCAGGGGAGACAGGGGCTTGACGGGCGGGGAGCTGTTTTTT.